The 12 T cell receptor beta chains below were found in one sample sequenced in a study of shared clonotypes between healthy human individuals. Method: immunoSEQ multiplex PCR; TCRdb's copy keeps in-frame clones and lacks some. Altogether some 2,100,000 clones are present, roughly 91% being singletons, with the ten largest covering 1.5% to 2%. As defined, naive CD8 cells were CD45RO-negative and positively selected for CCR7, with terminally differentiated effector memory CD45RA+ cells excluded. The specimen sequenced was naive CD8+ T cells from PBMCs. The receptors derive from a man aged 18 to 30 in good health. Some clones in this sample may be carry-over from other donors' samples.

On this clone itself: Other DNA sequences from this sample encode an identical CDR3 as well. The V gene is TRBV9, the J gene TRBJ1-3, with D unclear. The CDR3 totals 14 residues. V lost 0 bases to trimming and J lost 2 bases, with 6 bases between them. Germline V gene lookup returns CDR1 SGDLS and CDR2 YYNGEE. DNA for the CDR3: TGTGCCAGCAGCGTAGCTGGTGCTGGAAACACCATATATTTT. It yields the protein CASSVAGAGNTIYF. Using reference TRBV9 and TRBJ1-3 for the parts outside the CDR3, the full variable domain is DSGVTQTPKHLITATGQRVTLRCSPRSGDLSVYWYQQSLDQGLQFLIQYYNGEERAKGNILERFSAQQFPDLHSELNLSSLELGDSALYFCASSVAGAGNTIYFGEGSWLTVV.

This clone occurred once. CDR3 nucleotides: TGTGCCAGTAGTATGAAGTATCTAGAGACCCAGTACTTC. It translates to CASSMKYLETQYF. The rearrangement joins TRBV19 to TRBJ2-5; D call uncertain. With 3 bases removed from V and 4 bases from J, the gap between germline ends came to 9 bases. Per the germline V gene, CDR1 is LNHDA and CDR2 is SQIVND (reference sequence). CDR3 length: 13 residues.

The chain joins TRBV4-3 to TRBJ2-7; 13 positions agree with TRBD2. The CDR3 consists of 20 residues. With 0 bases clipped from V and 0 bases from J, the junction kept 11 bases outside the gene matches. In germline, CDR1 is LGHNA, CDR2 YSLEER. CDR3 residues: CASSQEGTSGEGTSSYEQYF. CDR3 sequence (DNA): TGCGCCAGCAGCCAAGAGGGGACTAGCGGGGAAGGGACCAGCTCCTACGAGCAGTACTTC.

V usage is TRBV7-6 and J usage is TRBJ2-7; a possible D gene is TRBD1 (6 bases). Germline V gives CDR1 SGHVS, CDR2 FNYEAQ. The CDR3 spans 14 residues. V was pared by 5 bases and J by 6 bases, with 17 bases between. The CDR3 loop reads CASSHEGHHLEQYF. In DNA form, the CDR3 reads TGTGCCAGCAGCCACGAGGGACACCATCTCGAGCAGTACTTC.

The J gene is TRBJ2-7, the V gene TRBV6-6; TRBD2 matches 7 bases. V shed 4 bases, J shed 3 bases, and the junction held 9 bases outside the gene matches. This CDR3 spans 15 amino acids. Germline V gives CDR1 MNHNY, CDR2 SVGAGI (reference sequence). This CDR3 reads CASSSPGLEFYEQYF. CDR3 nucleotide sequence: TGTGCCAGCAGTTCGCCCGGACTAGAGTTCTACGAGCAGTACTTC.

This clone was picked up a small number of times. The genes are TRBV4-1 and TRBJ1-2; maybe TRBD1 (6 bases). The germline CDR1 and CDR2 sequences are MGHRA and YSYEKL. This CDR3 region has 16 residues. V shed 4 bases and J shed 6 bases, with 21 bases lying between them. DNA of the CDR3: TGCGCCAGCAGCCCGCCAACAGGGACTAGAAATGATGGCTACACCTTC. Protein product: CASSPPTGTRNDGYTF.

The V gene is TRBV7-3, the J gene TRBJ2-5; the D gene could be TRBD1 or TRBD2 (7 bases each). The germline V gene encodes CDR1 SGHTA and CDR2 FQGTGA. The CDR3 runs to 16 residues. V dropped 5 bases and J dropped 2 bases, with 18 bases sitting between them. CDR3 loop: CASSPGRGGLQETQYF. CDR3 in DNA: TGTGCCAGCAGCCCGGGCAGGGGGGGGCTACAAGAGACCCAGTACTTC.

The J gene is TRBJ2-2, the V gene TRBV28, with 12 bases that match TRBD2. Unmatched junction bases numbered 6, after V lost 4 bases and J lost 6 bases. Looked up from germline, CDR1 is MDHEN and CDR2 is SYDVKM. CDR3 length equals 16 residues. The CDR3 loop is CASSSSSGRVSGELFF. CDR3 DNA sequence: TGTGCCAGCAGTTCATCTAGCGGGAGGGTCTCCGGGGAGCTGTTTTTT. The full variable domain, completed using reference TRBV28 and TRBJ2-2, is DVKVTQSSRYLVKRTGEKVFLECVQDMDHENMFWYRQDPGLGLRLIYFSYDVKMKEKGDIPEGYSVSREKKERFSLILESASTNQTSMYLCASSSSSGRVSGELFFGEGSRLTVL.

The genes are TRBV6-5 and TRBJ1-4; D gene unclear. Germline lookup yields CDR1 MNHEY and CDR2 SVGAGI. CDR3 length: 13 amino acids. The ends were cut back, 2 bases at V and 7 bases at J, with 8 bases in the middle. CDR3: CASSYVRFEKLFF. The CDR3 DNA reads TGTGCCAGCAGTTACGTTCGTTTTGAAAAACTGTTTTTT.

About this clone itself: No DNA is shown, since the ends of the CDR3 on it are uncertain; the CDR3 is the one TCRdb lists. The gene calls are TRBV7-9 and TRBJ2-5. Per the germline V gene, CDR1 is SEHNR and CDR2 is FQNEAQ (reference sequence). The CDR3 region is 16 residues in length, termini included. CDR3 loop: CASSFGPGRYQETQYF.

The rearrangement uses TRBV6-5 and TRBJ2-7, with a possible D match to TRBD2 (6 bases). Germline V CDR1 and CDR2: MNHEY, SVGAGI. V was trimmed by 4 bases and J by 5 bases, leaving 15 bases between them. This CDR3 contains 14 residues. The CDR3 here is CASSSLAARHEQYF. The CDR3, as DNA: TGTGCCAGCAGTTCCTTAGCGGCCAGGCACGAGCAGTACTTC.

In its sample, this clone was seen once. The chain links TRBV27 to TRBJ1-1; D call uncertain. Germline V gene lookup returns CDR1 MNHEY and CDR2 SMNVEV (reference sequence). The CDR3 sequence is 15 residues long. V was shortened by 6 bases and J by 6 bases, with 20 bases between the two germline ends. The CDR3: CASSLAWSSYAEAFF. The CDR3 DNA follows: TGTGCCAGCAGCCTGGCCTGGAGCAGTTACGCTGAAGCTTTCTTT.